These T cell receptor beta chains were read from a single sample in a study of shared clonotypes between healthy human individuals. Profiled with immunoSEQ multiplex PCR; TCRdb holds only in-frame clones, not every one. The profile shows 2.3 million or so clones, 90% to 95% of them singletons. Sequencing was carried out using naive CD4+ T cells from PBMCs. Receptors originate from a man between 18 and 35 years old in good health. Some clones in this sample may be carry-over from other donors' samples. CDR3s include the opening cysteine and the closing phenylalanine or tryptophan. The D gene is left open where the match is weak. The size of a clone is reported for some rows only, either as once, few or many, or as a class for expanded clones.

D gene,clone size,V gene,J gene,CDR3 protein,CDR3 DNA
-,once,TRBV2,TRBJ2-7,CASSSYEQYF,TGTGCCAGCAGTAGTTACGAGCAGTACTTC
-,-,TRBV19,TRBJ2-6,CASSITRPSGANVLTF,TGTGCCAGTAGTATCACTCGCCCCTCTGGGGCCAACGTCCTGACTTTC
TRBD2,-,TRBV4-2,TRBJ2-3,CASSQDLLSGRAADTQYF,TGTGCCAGCAGCCAAGATCTCCTCAGCGGGAGGGCCGCAGATACGCAGTATTTT
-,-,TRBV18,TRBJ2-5,CASSLIQETQYF,TGTGCCAGCTCACTCATCCAAGAGACCCAGTACTTC
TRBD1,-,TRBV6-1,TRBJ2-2,CASSEAGQARELFF,TGTGCCAGCAGTGAAGCGGGACAGGCCAGGGAGCTGTTTTTT
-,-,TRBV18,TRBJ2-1,CASSPSVQGNEQFF,TGTGCCAGCTCACCATCAGTACAGGGCAATGAGCAGTTCTTC
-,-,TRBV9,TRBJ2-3,CASSVGGSGSHTDTQYF,TGTGCCAGCAGCGTAGGTGGTTCCGGGAGCCACACAGATACGCAGTATTTT
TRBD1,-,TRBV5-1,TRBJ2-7,CASSLPGQASSYEQYF,TGCGCCAGCAGCTTGCCGGGACAGGCAAGCTCCTACGAGCAGTACTTC
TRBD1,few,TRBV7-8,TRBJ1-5,CASSLRDRQSNQPQHF,TGTGCCAGCAGCCTAAGGGACAGGCAAAGCAATCAGCCCCAGCATTTT
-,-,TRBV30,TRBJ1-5,CAWSLQVSNQPQHF,TGTGCCTGGAGTCTACAGGTTAGCAATCAGCCCCAGCATTTT
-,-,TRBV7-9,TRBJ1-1,CASSLSAAKRRNTEAFF,TGTGCCAGCAGCTTATCGGCAGCGAAAAGGAGGAACACTGAAGCTTTCTTT
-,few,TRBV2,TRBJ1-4,CASSDLALGEKLFF,TGTGCCAGCAGTGACCTGGCGCTGGGTGAAAAACTGTTTTTT
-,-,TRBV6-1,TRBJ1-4,CASSETTGIRHEKLFF,TGTGCCAGCAGTGAAACTACCGGGATTAGGCATGAAAAACTGTTTTTT
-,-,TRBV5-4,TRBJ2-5,CASSFHLGVQETQYF,TGTGCCAGCAGCTTCCATCTGGGGGTCCAAGAGACCCAGTACTTC
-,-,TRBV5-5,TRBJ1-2,CASSLLTEVYYGYTF,TGTGCCAGCAGCTTATTAACAGAGGTCTACTATGGCTACACCTTC
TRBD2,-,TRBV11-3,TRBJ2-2,CASSYSGSGTGELFF,TGTGCCAGCAGCTATAGCGGGAGTGGAACCGGGGAGCTGTTTTTT
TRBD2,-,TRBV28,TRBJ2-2,CASSFPASGTGELFF,TGTGCCAGCAGTTTCCCGGCTAGCGGCACCGGGGAGCTGTTTTTT
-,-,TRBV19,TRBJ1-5,CASSDGYSNQPQHF,TGTGCCAGTAGTGATGGGTATAGCAATCAGCCCCAGCATTTT
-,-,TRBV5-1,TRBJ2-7,CASSLRGTYEQYF,TGCGCCAGCAGCCTTCGGGGAACCTACGAGCAGTACTTC
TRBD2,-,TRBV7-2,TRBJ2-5,CASSLGRSRETQYF,TGTGCCAGCAGCCTCGGGAGGTCAAGGGAGACCCAGTACTTC
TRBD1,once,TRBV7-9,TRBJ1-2,CASSLAGGAEGYTF,TGTGCCAGCAGCCTGGCAGGGGGCGCGGAAGGCTACACCTTC
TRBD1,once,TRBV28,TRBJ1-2,CATWTGGSRGYTF,TGTGCCACGTGGACAGGGGGAAGTAGAGGCTACACCTTC
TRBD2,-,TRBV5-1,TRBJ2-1,CASSLLLAGDNEQFF,TGCGCCAGCAGCTTGCTGCTAGCGGGAGACAATGAGCAGTTCTTC
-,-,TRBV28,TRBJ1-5,CASSLRGRQPQHF,TGTGCCAGCAGTTTGCGGGGGCGGCAGCCCCAGCATTTT
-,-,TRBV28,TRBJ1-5,CASSLPGALGAPQHF,TGTGCCAGCAGTTTACCAGGGGCCCTGGGTGCTCCCCAGCATTTT
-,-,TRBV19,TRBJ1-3,CASSMGLSGNTIYF,TGTGCCAGTAGTATGGGACTCTCTGGAAACACCATATATTTT
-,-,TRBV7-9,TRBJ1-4,CASSLGGVLNEKLFF,TGTGCCAGCAGCCTAGGGGGTGTCCTGAATGAAAAACTGTTTTTT
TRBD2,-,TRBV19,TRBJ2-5,CASSTGGGAETQYF,TGTGCCAGTAGTACGGGAGGGGGGGCAGAGACCCAGTACTTC
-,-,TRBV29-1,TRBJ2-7,CSVEDRNRSSYEQYF,TGCAGCGTTGAAGATCGGAACAGGAGCTCCTACGAGCAGTACTTC
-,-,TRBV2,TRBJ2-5,CASSLLAQETQYF,TGTGCCAGCAGTCTATTGGCCCAAGAGACCCAGTACTTC
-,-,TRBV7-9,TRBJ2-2,CASSPQMLVGELFF,TGTGCCAGCAGCCCGCAAATGTTGGTCGGGGAGCTGTTTTTT
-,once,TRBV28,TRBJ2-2,CASRTANTGELFF,TGTGCCAGCAGGACAGCGAACACCGGGGAGCTGTTTTTT
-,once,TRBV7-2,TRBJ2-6,CASSLAGANVLTF,TGTGCCAGCAGCTTAGCTGGGGCCAACGTCCTGACTTTC
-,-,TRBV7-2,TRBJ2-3,CASSLGQGGPDTQYF,TGTGCCAGCAGTTTGGGGCAGGGCGGGCCAGATACGCAGTATTTT
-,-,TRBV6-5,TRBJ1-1,CASSYSIRNTEAFF,TGTGCCAGCAGTTACTCCATTAGGAACACTGAAGCTTTCTTT
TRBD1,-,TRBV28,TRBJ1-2,CASSFRGGYGYTF,TGTGCCAGCAGTTTCAGGGGGGGCTATGGCTACACCTTC
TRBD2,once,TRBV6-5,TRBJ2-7,CASSYPRGGTYEQYF,TGTGCCAGCAGTTACCCTCGGGGGGGAACCTACGAGCAGTACTTC
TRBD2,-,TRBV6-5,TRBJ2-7,CASTVGRAPYEQYF,TGTGCCAGCACCGTCGGGAGGGCCCCCTACGAGCAGTACTTC
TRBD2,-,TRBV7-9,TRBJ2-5,CASSFTGLAGGETQYF,TGTGCCAGCAGCTTCACAGGACTAGCGGGAGGGGAGACCCAGTACTTC
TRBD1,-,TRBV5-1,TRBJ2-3,CASSRLGQGAYGSDTQYF,TGCGCCAGCAGCCGGCTGGGACAGGGGGCGTATGGTTCAGATACGCAGTATTTT
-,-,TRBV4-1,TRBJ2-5,CASSQWPRGDRGETQYF,TGCGCCAGCAGCCAATGGCCCCGGGGAGATCGAGGGGAGACCCAGTACTTC
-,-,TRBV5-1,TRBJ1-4,CASSAPGGTSTNEKLFF,TGCGCCAGCAGCGCCCCGGGGGGCACCTCAACTAATGAAAAACTGTTTTTT
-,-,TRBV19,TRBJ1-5,CASTPLGARSNQPQHF,TGTGCCAGTACCCCTCTGGGGGCTCGCAGCAATCAGCCCCAGCATTTT
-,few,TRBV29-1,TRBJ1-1,CSARSGDEAFF,TGCAGCGCCCGTTCCGGGGATGAAGCTTTCTTT
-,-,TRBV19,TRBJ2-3,CASSSGYTDTQYF,TGTGCCAGTAGTTCAGGGTACACAGATACGCAGTATTTT
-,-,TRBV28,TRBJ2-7,CASSLPGFTYEQYF,TGTGCCAGCAGTTTACCGGGGTTTACCTACGAGCAGTACTTC
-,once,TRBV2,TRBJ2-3,CASSATDTQYF,TGTGCCAGCAGTGCGACAGATACGCAGTATTTT
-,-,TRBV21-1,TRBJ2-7,CASSSLGTGAYEQYF,TGTGCCAGCAGCAGTCTTGGGACAGGGGCCTACGAGCAGTACTTC
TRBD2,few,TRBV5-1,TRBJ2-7,CASSLGLAGAYEQYF,TGCGCCAGCAGCTTGGGACTAGCGGGAGCCTACGAGCAGTACTTC
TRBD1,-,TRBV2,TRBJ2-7,CASRMGQSYEQYF,TGTGCCAGCAGGATGGGACAGTCCTACGAGCAGTACTTC
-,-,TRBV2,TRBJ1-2,CASTYGGPYGYTF,TGTGCCAGCACATATGGGGGACCCTATGGCTACACCTTC
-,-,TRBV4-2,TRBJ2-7,CASSQLSADEQYF,TGTGCCAGCAGCCAATTGAGTGCCGACGAGCAGTACTTC
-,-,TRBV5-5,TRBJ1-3,CASSFVPQGSGNTIYF,TGTGCCAGCAGCTTTGTCCCCCAGGGATCCGGAAACACCATATATTTT
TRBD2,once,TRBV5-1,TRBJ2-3,CASSRDSGSTDTQYF,TGCGCCAGCAGTAGGGATAGCGGGAGCACAGATACGCAGTATTTT
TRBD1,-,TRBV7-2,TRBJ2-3,CASSLRGRWTDTQYF,TGTGCCAGCAGCTTAAGGGGGCGGTGGACAGATACGCAGTATTTT
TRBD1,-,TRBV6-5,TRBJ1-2,CATSDRGLGYTF,TGTGCCACCTCGGACAGGGGGCTAGGCTACACCTTC
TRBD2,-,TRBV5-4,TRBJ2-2,CASSSLAENTGELFF,TGTGCCAGCAGCTCCCTAGCGGAGAACACCGGGGAGCTGTTTTTT